The 12 T cell receptor beta chains below were found in one sample sequenced in a study of cytomegalovirus exposure and HLA in healthy donors. Researchers ran the PCR with 60 Vbeta and 13 Jbeta primers. Method: immunoSEQ multiplex PCR; TCRdb's copy keeps in-frame clones and lacks some. Among roughly 150,000 clones listed, 75% to 85% were seen once. Sequences were obtained from PBMCs. The source is a woman in her forties in good health and CMV-seropositive.

V gene TRBV18 combines with J gene TRBJ1-3; maybe TRBD1 (5 bases). V shed 3 bases and J shed 0 bases, with 9 bases lying between them. Germline loops: CDR1 KGHSH, CDR2 LQKENI. The CDR3 extends over 15 amino acids. The CDR3 DNA sequence: TGTGCCAGCTCACCCGGACATTTCTCTGGAAACACCATATATTTT. It codes for CASSPGHFSGNTIYF.

J is TRBJ2-7 and V is TRBV29-1, with D possibly TRBD2 on 6 matching bases. The germline V gene has CDR1 SQVTM and CDR2 ANQGSEA. V was cut by 4 bases and J by 3 bases, with 10 bases left in between. The CDR3 sequence is 12 residues long. The CDR3, as DNA: TGCAGCGTTGGGGGACTGAACTACGAGCAGTACTTC. It specifies CSVGGLNYEQYF.

The CDR3 region has the DNA TGTGCCAGCAGCCTTTTAGCGGGAGCCTACAATGAGCAGTTCTTC. Translation gives CASSLLAGAYNEQFF. This chain connects TRBV14 to TRBJ2-1; TRBD2 agrees at 9 bases. Losses at the gene ends were 4 bases for V and 2 bases for J; bases not matched to a gene: 3. The CDR3 length is 15 residues. Looked up from germline, CDR1 is SGHDN and CDR2 is FVKESK. The full variable domain, with the rest looked up from reference TRBV14 and TRBJ2-1, is EAGVTQFPSHSVIEKGQTVTLRCDPISGHDNLYWYRRVMGKEIKFLLHFVKESKQDESGMPNNRFLAERTGGTYSTLKVQPAELEDSGVYFCASSLLAGAYNEQFFGPGTRLTVL.

CDR3 nucleotides: TGTGCCAGCAGCTTAGACAGGGGAGCCACCGGGGAGCTGTTTTTT. It is translated as CASSLDRGATGELFF. The rearrangement links TRBV7-2 to TRBJ2-2; the match to TRBD1 covers 7 bases. The trim removed 1 base at V and 4 bases at J, leaving 3 bases unmatched. In germline, CDR1 is SGHTA, CDR2 FQGNSA. This CDR3 has 15 amino acids.

This clone appeared once. This chain connects TRBV5-1 to TRBJ2-2; the match to TRBD2 covers 7 bases. The CDR3 runs to 16 residues. Germline CDR1 reads SGHRS; CDR2 reads YFSETQ. Trimming took 1 base from V and 1 from J; bases not matched to a gene: 4. DNA of the CDR3: TGCGCCAGCAGCTTGTTGGCGGGAGTGAACACCGGGGAGCTGTTTTTT. Its protein product is CASSLLAGVNTGELFF.

The V and J genes are TRBV6-6 and TRBJ2-5, with D possibly TRBD1 on 6 matching bases. Trimming pared 7 bases from V and 5 bases from J, leaving 20 bases between. From germline, CDR1 is MNHNY and CDR2 SVGAGI (reference sequence). There are 15 residues in the CDR3. The CDR3 is CASIPGHDTRETQYF. Here the CDR3 DNA reads TGTGCCAGCATTCCGGGACACGACACACGGGAGACCCAGTACTTC.

The gene calls are TRBV11-3 and TRBJ2-1, with TRBD2 matching 7 bases. The germline CDR1 and CDR2 sequences are SGHNT and YENEEA. Losses at the gene ends were 5 bases for V and 3 bases for J; bases not matched to a gene: 19. CDR3 length: 19 amino acids. The CDR3 sequence: CASSMRDYLLRDLYNEQFF. CDR3 DNA: TGTGCCAGCAGCATGCGGGACTACCTATTAAGGGATCTCTACAATGAGCAGTTCTTC.

The V and J genes are TRBV6-1 and TRBJ2-3; 11 nucleotides align to TRBD2. Germline-derived CDR1 and CDR2 are MNHNS and SASEGT. With 2 bases clipped from V and 5 bases from J, the junction kept 9 bases outside the gene matches. The CDR3 contains 17 residues. The CDR3 loop is CASSELVAGGVGDTQYF. As DNA, the CDR3 is TGTGCCAGCAGTGAATTGGTAGCGGGAGGGGTTGGAGATACGCAGTATTTT.

The chain is built from TRBV7-2 and TRBJ1-4, with 10 bases that match TRBD1. V lost 1 base to trimming and J lost 7 bases; unmatched junction nucleotides: 9. The CDR3 contains 17 residues. Germline V lookup: CDR1 SGHTA, CDR2 FQGNSA. CDR3 amino acids: CASSLVGQGRIGEKLFF. For the CDR3, the DNA is TGTGCCAGCAGCTTAGTGGGACAGGGGAGAATCGGTGAAAAACTGTTTTTT. The whole variable domain, filled in from reference TRBV7-2 and TRBJ1-4, reads GAGVSQSPSNKVTEKGKDVELRCDPISGHTALYWYRQSLGQGLEFLIYFQGNSAPDKSGLPSDRFSAERTGGSVSTLTIQRTQQEDSAVYLCASSLVGQGRIGEKLFFGSGTQLSVL.

V is TRBV27 and J is TRBJ1-2; 9 positions match TRBD1. The CDR3 is 14 amino acids. Germline CDR1 MNHEY, CDR2 SMNVEV (reference sequence). V dropped 3 bases and J dropped 6; count of bases not matched to a gene: 5. In DNA form, the CDR3 reads TGTGCCAGCAGTTTGATAGGGACAGGGCATGGCTACACCTTC. Amino acid sequence: CASSLIGTGHGYTF.

The genes are TRBV7-9 and TRBJ2-3, with D maybe TRBD1 (6 bases). There are 15 residues in the CDR3. V was clipped by 10 bases and J by 0 bases, with 17 bases between them. Germline CDR1 and CDR2: SEHNR and FQNEAQ (reference sequence). The CDR3 DNA reads as TGTGCCACCCGAGACAGGATCCTTAGCACAGATACGCAGTATTTT. Its protein is CATRDRILSTDTQYF.

The chain employs TRBV5-1 and TRBJ1-2; the D is unclear. V shed 0 bases and J shed 2 bases, with 11 bases lying between them. The CDR3 length is 15 residues. Germline-derived CDR1 and CDR2 are SGHRS and YFSETQ. The CDR3 reads CASSLAPEENYGYTF. In nucleotides, the CDR3 is TGCGCCAGCAGCTTGGCCCCGGAGGAGAACTATGGCTACACCTTC. The entire variable domain, with the rest obtained from reference TRBV5-1 and TRBJ1-2, is as follows: KAGVTQTPRYLIKTRGQQVTLSCSPISGHRSVSWYQQTPGQGLQFLFEYFSETQRNKGNFPGRFSGRQFSNSRSEMNVSTLELGDSALYLCASSLAPEENYGYTFGSGTRLTVV.